The 21 T cell receptor beta chains reported below all come from one sample, sequenced in a study of OX40 agonist ivuxolimab in advanced cancers. Assay: immunoSEQ multiplex PCR; the TCRdb copy retains only in-frame clones and omits some. The data show 20,000 to 25,000 clones, almost 80% seen once. The input for sequencing was CD4+ or CD8+ T cells sorted from blood, taken in a trial of the OX40 agonist ivuxolimab. The receptors derive from an adult with an advanced solid tumor such as melanoma, head and neck, liver or kidney cancer.

The chain employs TRBV5-1 and TRBJ1-1; TRBD1 matches 11 bases. The CDR3 spans 18 residues. V gave up 2 bases and J gave up 3 bases; unmatched junction bases: 12. Germline assignment: CDR1 SGHRS and CDR2 YFSETQ. CDR3 sequence (DNA): TGCGCCAGCAGCTTAGACGAGGGACAGGGGGTGGTACACACTGAAGCTTTCTTT. Residues: CASSLDEGQGVVHTEAFF.

The chain is built from TRBV7-9 and TRBJ1-4; no clear D gene. V was clipped by 2 bases and J by 0 bases, with 19 bases between them. Germline V lookup: CDR1 SEHNR, CDR2 FQNEAQ (reference sequence). This CDR3 has 19 residues. The CDR3 region has the DNA TGTGCCAGCAGCTTACCTGACCCGCAGGTCCCTGCAACTAATGAAAAACTGTTTTTT. Translation: CASSLPDPQVPATNEKLFF.

This clone showed up just a few times. This chain connects TRBV7-9 to TRBJ2-3; D uncertain. The CDR3 is made up of 12 amino acids. Germline V CDR1 and CDR2: SEHNR, FQNEAQ (reference sequence). V lost 3 bases to trimming and J lost 5 bases, with 6 bases between them. CDR3 coding DNA: TGTGCCAGCAGCTTCTGGGGAGATACGCAGTATTTT. This codes for CASSFWGDTQYF.

The chain has TRBV5-6 and TRBJ1-1; the D gene is possibly TRBD1 (5 bases). CDR1 SGHDT and CDR2 YYEEEE come from the germline V gene. The CDR3 loop spans 15 amino acids. Trimming left V 4 bases short and J 1 base short, with 14 bases between. The DNA of the CDR3 is TGTGCCAGCAGCACAAGAAGGGACCCGAACACTGAAGCTTTCTTT. Translation: CASSTRRDPNTEAFF.

This clone has more than one count but fewer than ten. The rearrangement uses TRBV15 and TRBJ1-5, with D perhaps matching TRBD1 (6 bases). The CDR3 runs 14 residues. Per germline, CDR1 LNHNV and CDR2 YYDKDF (reference sequence). Trimming took off 0 bases at V and 6 bases at J, with 9 bases between the two ends. CDR3 sequence: CATSRDRGGQPQHF. CDR3 nucleotide sequence: TGTGCCACCAGCAGAGACAGGGGTGGTCAGCCCCAGCATTTT.

DNA for the CDR3: TGTGCCAGCAGCCAAGGTGGAAGGGCACCCCTCCACTTT. Its protein product is CASSQGGRAPLHF. This chain connects TRBV14 to TRBJ1-6; D uncertain. The CDR3 is 13 amino acids. From germline, CDR1 is SGHDN and CDR2 FVKESK. Trimming removed 1 base at V and 11 bases at J, with 9 bases between.

The V and J genes are TRBV11-2 and TRBJ2-3; D is uncertain. CDR1 and CDR2 from the germline V gene are SGHAT and FQNNGV. This CDR3 has 12 amino acids. Trimming left V 1 base short and J 3 bases short, with 2 bases between. CDR3 bases: TGTGCCAGCAGCTTAGTAACAGATACGCAGTATTTT. Its translation: CASSLVTDTQYF.

V and J are TRBV28 and TRBJ1-2; no definite D call. This CDR3 region has 14 residues. Per germline, CDR1 MDHEN and CDR2 SYDVKM. Trimming shortened V by 2 bases and J by 4 bases, and 11 bases separated the two germline ends. The CDR3 region is CASSLRREAYGYTF. The CDR3 DNA follows: TGTGCCAGCAGTTTAAGGAGGGAGGCCTATGGCTACACCTTC.

This clone was observed a single time. Other DNA sequences from this sample encode an identical CDR3 as well. This sequence joins TRBV11-3 and TRBJ2-5; no reliable D call. The CDR3 length is 14 residues. Germline-derived CDR1 and CDR2 are SGHNT and YENEEA. The V gene lost 0 bases and the J gene lost 0 bases, with 5 bases spanning the gap. CDR3 region: CASSLDPYQETQYF. For the CDR3, the DNA is TGTGCCAGCAGCTTAGATCCCTACCAAGAGACCCAGTACTTC. Supplemented by reference TRBV11-3 and TRBJ2-5, the full variable domain reads EAGVVQSPRYKIIEKKQPVAFWCNPISGHNTLYWYLQNLGQGPELLIRYENEEAVDDSQLPKDRFSAERLKGVDSTLKIQPAELGDSAVYLCASSLDPYQETQYFGPGTRLLVL.

The chain combines TRBV18 with TRBJ2-1; 8 bases align to TRBD1. There are 15 residues in the CDR3. J gave up 1 base and V 3 bases, and 2 bases lay outside the gene matches. Germline CDR1 and CDR2: KGHSH and LQKENI. CDR3 loop: CASSPWDRSYNEQFF. The CDR3 DNA follows: TGTGCCAGCTCACCGTGGGACAGGTCCTACAATGAGCAGTTCTTC. Combining the CDR3 with reference TRBV18 and TRBJ2-1 gives the whole variable domain NAGVMQNPRHLVRRRGQEARLRCSPMKGHSHVYWYRQLPEEGLKFMVYLQKENIIDESGMPKERFSAEFPKEGPSILRIQQVVRGDSAAYFCASSPWDRSYNEQFFGPGTRLTVL.

This sequence joins TRBV6-5 and TRBJ2-5; D is perhaps TRBD1 or TRBD2 (6 bases each). Germline lookup yields CDR1 MNHEY and CDR2 SVGAGI. The V gene lost 6 bases and the J gene lost 5 bases, with 16 bases spanning the gap. The CDR3 sequence is 14 residues long. CDR3: CASSQIRRGETQYF. In DNA form, the CDR3 reads TGTGCCAGCAGCCAAATTAGGAGGGGGGAGACCCAGTACTTC.

V usage is TRBV15 and J usage is TRBJ2-7; no firm D call. Germline assignment: CDR1 LNHNV and CDR2 YYDKDF (reference sequence). Trimming cost V 4 bases and J 9 bases, with 16 bases left between them. The CDR3 totals 13 residues. Here the CDR3 DNA reads TGTGCCACCAGCACGTCGGCCCACATCGGGCAGTACTTC. Its protein product is CATSTSAHIGQYF.

The chain combines TRBV19 with TRBJ1-5; D is ambiguous. This CDR3 spans 16 amino acids. Between the trimmed V and J ends, which lost 0 bases and 5 bases, there was a span of 14 bases. The germline V gene has CDR1 LNHDA and CDR2 SQIVND (reference sequence). The CDR3 protein is CASSIEAPQYYQPQHF. CDR3 DNA: TGTGCCAGTAGTATAGAAGCCCCACAGTACTATCAGCCCCAGCATTTT.

The chain combines TRBV6-5 with TRBJ1-1; D call uncertain. Germline assignment: CDR1 MNHEY and CDR2 SVGAGI. This CDR3 comprises 12 residues. The ends were cut back, 6 bases at V and 2 bases at J, with 7 bases in the middle. The CDR3 protein is CASRESNTEAFF. The DNA of the CDR3 is TGTGCCAGCAGGGAATCTAACACTGAAGCTTTCTTT.

J is TRBJ1-3 and V is TRBV29-1; the D is unclear. With 7 bases removed from V and 4 bases from J, the gap between germline ends came to 8 bases. The CDR3 consists of 11 residues. Germline V lookup: CDR1 SQVTM, CDR2 ANQGSEA. CDR3 protein: CSATEGNTIYF. The CDR3 DNA follows: TGCAGCGCTACTGAGGGAAACACCATATATTTT.

V is TRBV5-6 and J is TRBJ2-1; no reliable D call. The CDR3 extends over 16 amino acids. V lost 1 base and J 0 bases, leaving 11 bases between the germline ends. Germline assignment: CDR1 SGHDT and CDR2 YYEEEE. In DNA, the CDR3 is TGTGCCAGCAGCTTGACCCCCGGCCACTCCTACAATGAGCAGTTCTTC. Encoded protein: CASSLTPGHSYNEQFF.

This clone was observed a handful of times. This rearrangement joins TRBV25-1 to TRBJ2-1; no clear D. Trimming removed 6 bases at V and 9 bases at J, with 12 bases between. The germline CDR1 and CDR2 sequences are MGHDK and SYGVNS. The CDR3 extends over 12 amino acids. CDR3 in amino acids: CASSYSIGEQFF. Written as DNA, the CDR3 is TGTGCCAGCAGCTATAGCATCGGTGAGCAGTTCTTC.

For the CDR3, the DNA is TGTGCCAGCAGTTCTTCCCCGGGACTAGGTAGTATGGCCTACGAGCAGTACTTC. It yields the protein CASSSSPGLGSMAYEQYF. J is TRBJ2-7 and V is TRBV28; 8 nucleotides agree with TRBD2. Trimming removed 4 bases from V and 2 bases from J; junction bases left unmatched: 16. Germline CDR1 reads MDHEN; CDR2 reads SYDVKM. CDR3 size: 18 residues.

The chain carries TRBV28 and TRBJ2-3, with no clear D. Germline CDR1 reads MDHEN; CDR2 reads SYDVKM. The V gene lost 6 bases and the J gene lost 0 bases, with 16 bases spanning the gap. CDR3 length: 16 amino acids. The CDR3 reads CASSTPGLTSTDTQYF. The CDR3 nucleotides read TGTGCCAGCAGCACCCCAGGCTTAACCAGCACAGATACGCAGTATTTT.

This clone is medium-sized in the sample. The sample has other DNA sequences that encode this CDR3 too. The chain couples TRBV23-1 to TRBJ1-6, with 7 bases aligning to TRBD1. TRBV23-1 is recorded as an ORF, its role being uncertain. The CDR3 has 18 amino acids. Trimming cost V 0 bases and J 6 bases; bases outside gene matches: 11. CDR3 nucleotide sequence: TGCGCCAGCAGTCAATCGAGTAAGGGGACAGCTTGTAATTCACCCCTCCACTTT. Its translation: CASSQSSKGTACNSPLHF.

The chain joins TRBV7-9 to TRBJ2-3, with unresolved D. Trimming shortened V by 5 bases and J by 13 bases, and 4 bases separated the two germline ends. The CDR3 consists of 8 residues. Germline V CDR1 and CDR2: SEHNR, FQNEAQ (reference sequence). The CDR3 is CASSQKYF. CDR3 nucleotides: TGTGCCAGCAGCCAAAAGTATTTT.